Below, one T cell receptor (beta chain) is given with its context. There is no known antigen for this receptor. Base qualities are not provided; no much larger clone lies one nucleotide away. The sample belongs to a study of T-cell memory formation after mild COVID-19 (dated by TCRdb to about 2021). For the wider study: Most TCR sequence clusters were specific to one of the two donors. In a couple of donors, T-cell clones that expanded and contracted after mild COVID-19 were followed by sequencing TCRalpha and TCRbeta repertoires longitudinally. The cohort comprised two young, previously healthy adult volunteers, one female and one male.

Results the study describes overall, beyond this receptor: SARS-CoV-2 specificity was not confirmed for the second-wave clones peaking on day 37. Contracting CD4+ clones were found mainly in CM and EM memory subsets, while CD8+ clones were enriched in EMRA. The study included only a couple of mild cases, and larger cohorts that include severe cases with pre-infection samples were judged to be necessary. Some responding clones were detected in pre-infection memory, which suggested that pre-existing cross-reactive memory T cells had joined the SARS-CoV-2 response. Balanced CD4/CD8 phenotypes were observed for clones contracting from day 15 to 85, whereas a bias towards CD4+ was observed for a second wave of clones expanding from day 15 to 37.

Looking up the germline V gene yields CDR1 SQVTM and CDR2 ANQGSEA. Including the terminal cysteine and phenylalanine, the CDR3 comprises 13 residues. Only the CDR3 portion is preserved as DNA: 39 bases, with reading frame beginning at the first base. The germline V end is reduced by 5 bases and the J end by 5 bases; junction bases left unmatched: 6. Sequencing was carried out with an Illumina NovaSeq 6000. Using 5'RACE with constant-segment primers, TCRalpha and TCRbeta cDNA libraries were constructed, with sample barcodes and unique molecular identifiers added in the process. RNA was extracted from every sample with Trizol reagent. Library amplification was performed in two PCR steps, and a second sample barcode and Illumina TruSeq adapters were introduced in the second step. The libraries were sequenced on an Illumina NovaSeq using 2 x 150 bp paired-end reads. For the original study's pipeline: With migec v1.2.7, reads were demultiplexed and then collapsed into UMI-guided consensus sequences. Using mixcr v2.1.11, the UMI consensuses were aligned to TRA and TRB V and J templates and assembled into clonotypes. Clonotypes were classified as expanded or contracted when called significant by both edgeR and NoisET, with noise models trained on biological replicates. edgeR calls used a false discovery rate-adjusted p below 0.01 and a log2 fold-change threshold of 1. As an exploratory analysis of dynamics, max-normalized trajectories of the 1000 most abundant clonotypes were examined with PCA combined with hierarchical clustering. Each responding clone was given a CD4 or CD8 phenotype based on the CD4+ and CD8+ repertoires, which had been sequenced separately. TCRdb itself trimmed the public reads at Q25 with fastp, ran MiXCR and retained productive beta chains. A single entry per CDR3 protein holds the most common genes and DNA from its merged rows. TCRdb, rather than the study authors, made the V and J calls. Within this sample are 250,000 to 350,000 distinct CDR3 sequences, with roughly 15% of them counted one time only. Approximately 23% of the sample goes to the ten largest clones.

Ficoll-Paque density gradient centrifugation was used to isolate PBMCs. This receptor chain uses TRBV29-1 and TRBJ1-5; 7 bases in the middle match TRBD1. The TCR comes from a man aged 18 to 30 who had mild COVID-19 (a few samples of this study predate the infection). The sample titles of this study are shuffled in the database, so cell type and time point are left out; the donor was told from shared clones. The specimen sequenced was PBMCs or a T cell subset sorted from them (not recorded which). The DNA is as follows: TGCAGCGTTACAGGGGCCCCAGATCAGCCCCAGCATTTT. Its coded protein is CSVTGAPDQPQHF.